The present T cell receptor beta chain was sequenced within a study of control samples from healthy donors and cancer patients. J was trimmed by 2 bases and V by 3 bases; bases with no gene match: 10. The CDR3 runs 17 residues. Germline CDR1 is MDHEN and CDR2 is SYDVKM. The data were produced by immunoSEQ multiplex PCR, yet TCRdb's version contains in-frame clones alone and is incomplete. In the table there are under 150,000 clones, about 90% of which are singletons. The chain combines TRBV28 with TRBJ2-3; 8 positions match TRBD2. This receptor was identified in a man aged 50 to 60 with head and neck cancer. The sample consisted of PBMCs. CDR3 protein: CASSFYSSSGPTDTQYF. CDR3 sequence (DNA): TGTGCCAGCAGTTTCTACTCATCTAGCGGGCCCACAGATACGCAGTATTTT.